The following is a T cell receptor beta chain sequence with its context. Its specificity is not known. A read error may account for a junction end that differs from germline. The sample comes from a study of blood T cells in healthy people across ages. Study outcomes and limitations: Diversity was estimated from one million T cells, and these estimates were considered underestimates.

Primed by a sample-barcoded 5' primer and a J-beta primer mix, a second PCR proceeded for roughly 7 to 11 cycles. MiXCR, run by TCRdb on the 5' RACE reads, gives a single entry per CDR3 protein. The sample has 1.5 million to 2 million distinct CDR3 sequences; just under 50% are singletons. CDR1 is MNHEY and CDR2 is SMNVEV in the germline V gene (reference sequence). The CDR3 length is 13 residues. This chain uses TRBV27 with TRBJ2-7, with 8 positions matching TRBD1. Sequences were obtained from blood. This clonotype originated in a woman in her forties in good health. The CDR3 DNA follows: TGTGCCAGCAGCCAGGGGGCTACCTACAAGCAGTACTTC. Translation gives CASSQGATYKQYF.